The sequence of this T cell receptor beta chain was determined in a study of cytomegalovirus exposure and HLA in healthy donors. General observations from the study: Later, an analysis showed that TCR beta chains associated with HLA were more clonally expanded than others that were equally common. Associated with cytomegalovirus, according to the listing, were fewer than 200 TCR beta chains. Rare TCR sequences predominated, though certain public TCRs were found in many donors.

Both 60 Vbeta primers and 13 Jbeta primers went into the PCR. Profiling relied on immunoSEQ multiplex PCR, and the TCRdb table lists in-frame clones only, not all of them. This table holds under 140,000 clones, more than 70% found once. J was trimmed by 4 bases and V by 6 bases; bases with no gene match: 9. This CDR3 spans 16 amino acids. Germline CDR1 and CDR2: MDHEN and SYDVKM. In the case of this clone: Its antigen remains unknown.

The sequenced sample consisted of PBMCs. This TCR was recovered from a woman aged 55-70 years in good health and CMV-seropositive. The rearrangement joins TRBV28 to TRBJ2-5; 12 bases line up with TRBD2. CDR3 nucleotides: TGTGCCAGCAGCCGAGGACTAGCGGGAAGGTCAGAGACCCAGTACTTC. This translates into CASSRGLAGRSETQYF.